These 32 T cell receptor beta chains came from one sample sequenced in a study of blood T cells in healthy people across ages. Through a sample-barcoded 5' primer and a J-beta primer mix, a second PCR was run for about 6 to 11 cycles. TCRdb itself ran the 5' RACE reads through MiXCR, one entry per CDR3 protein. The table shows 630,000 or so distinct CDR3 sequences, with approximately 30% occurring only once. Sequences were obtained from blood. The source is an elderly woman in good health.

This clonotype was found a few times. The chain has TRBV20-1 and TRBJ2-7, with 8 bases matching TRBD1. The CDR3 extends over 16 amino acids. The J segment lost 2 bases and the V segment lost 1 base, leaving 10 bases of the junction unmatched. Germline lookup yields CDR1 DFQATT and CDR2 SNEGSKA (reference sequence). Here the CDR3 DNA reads TGCAGTGCTAGAGGTGGAGACAGGGGAGGCACCTACGAGCAGTACTTC. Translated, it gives CSARGGDRGGTYEQYF.

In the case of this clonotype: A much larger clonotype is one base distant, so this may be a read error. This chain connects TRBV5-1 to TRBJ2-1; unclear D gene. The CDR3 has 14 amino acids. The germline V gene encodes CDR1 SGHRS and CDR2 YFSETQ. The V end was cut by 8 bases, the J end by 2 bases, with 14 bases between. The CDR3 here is CARSLQQTYNEQFF. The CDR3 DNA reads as TGCGCCAGAAGCCTACAGCAGACCTACAATGAGCAGTTCTTC.

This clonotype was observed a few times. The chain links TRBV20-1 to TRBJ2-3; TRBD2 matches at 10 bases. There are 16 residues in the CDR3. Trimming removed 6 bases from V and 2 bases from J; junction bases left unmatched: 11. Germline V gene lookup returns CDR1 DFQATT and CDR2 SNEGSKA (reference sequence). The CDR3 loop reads CSALASGGRFTDTQYF. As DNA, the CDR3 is TGCAGTGCCCTGGCTAGCGGGGGCCGTTTCACAGATACGCAGTATTTT.

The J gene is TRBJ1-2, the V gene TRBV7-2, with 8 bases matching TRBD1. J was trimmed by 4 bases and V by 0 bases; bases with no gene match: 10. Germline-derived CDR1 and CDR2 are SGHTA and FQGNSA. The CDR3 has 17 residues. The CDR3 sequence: CASSLAPTTGALYGYTF. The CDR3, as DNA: TGTGCCAGCAGCTTAGCCCCTACGACAGGGGCCCTCTATGGCTACACCTTC.

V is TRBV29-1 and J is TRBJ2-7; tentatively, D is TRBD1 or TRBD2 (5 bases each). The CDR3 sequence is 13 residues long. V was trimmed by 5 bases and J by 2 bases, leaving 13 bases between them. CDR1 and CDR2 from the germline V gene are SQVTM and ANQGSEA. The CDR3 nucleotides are TGCAGCGTTCGCGAGGGGACGACCTACGAGCAGTACTTC. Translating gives CSVREGTTYEQYF.

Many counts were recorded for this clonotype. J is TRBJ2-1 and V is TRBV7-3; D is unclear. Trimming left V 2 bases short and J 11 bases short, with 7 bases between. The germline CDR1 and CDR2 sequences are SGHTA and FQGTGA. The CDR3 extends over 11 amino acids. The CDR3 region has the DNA TGTGCCAGCAGCTTAGGTTATCAGCAGTTCTTC. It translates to CASSLGYQQFF.

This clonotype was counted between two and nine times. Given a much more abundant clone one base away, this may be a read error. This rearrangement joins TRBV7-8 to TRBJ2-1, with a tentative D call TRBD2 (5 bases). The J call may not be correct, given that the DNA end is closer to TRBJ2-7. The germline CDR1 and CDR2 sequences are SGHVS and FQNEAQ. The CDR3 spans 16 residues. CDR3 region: CASSLREPVGYNEQYF. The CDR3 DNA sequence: TGTGCCAGCAGCTTAAGGGAGCCGGTGGGCTACAATGAGCAGTACTTC.

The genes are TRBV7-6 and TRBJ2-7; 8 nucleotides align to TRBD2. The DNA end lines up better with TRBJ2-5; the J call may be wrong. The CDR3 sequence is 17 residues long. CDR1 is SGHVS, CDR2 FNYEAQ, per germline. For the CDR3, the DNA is TGTGCCAGCAGCTTAGGGTCCGGGGGGGCGGGCCGGCGGACCCAGTACTTC. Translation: CASSLGSGGAGRRTQYF.

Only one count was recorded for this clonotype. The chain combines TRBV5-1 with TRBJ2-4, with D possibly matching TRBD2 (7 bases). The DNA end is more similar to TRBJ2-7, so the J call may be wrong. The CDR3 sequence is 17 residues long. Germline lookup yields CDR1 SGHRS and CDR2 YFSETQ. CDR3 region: CASSFGSRGGTSYEQYF. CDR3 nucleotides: TGCGCCAGCAGCTTTGGTTCGAGGGGGGGTACCTCCTACGAGCAGTACTTC.

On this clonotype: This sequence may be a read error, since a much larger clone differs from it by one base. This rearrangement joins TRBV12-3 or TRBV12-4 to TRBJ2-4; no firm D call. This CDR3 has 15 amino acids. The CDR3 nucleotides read TGTGCCAACAGTTTACCCATGGGTGAATACAATGAGCAGTACTTC. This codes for CANSLPMGEYNEQYF.

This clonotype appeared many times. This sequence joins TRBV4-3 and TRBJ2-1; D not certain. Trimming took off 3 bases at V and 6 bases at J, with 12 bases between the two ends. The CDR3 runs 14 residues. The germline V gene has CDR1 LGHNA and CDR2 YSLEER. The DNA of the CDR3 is TGCGCCAGCAGCCAGGGCCGCTCCATCAATGAGCAGTTCTTC. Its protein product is CASSQGRSINEQFF.

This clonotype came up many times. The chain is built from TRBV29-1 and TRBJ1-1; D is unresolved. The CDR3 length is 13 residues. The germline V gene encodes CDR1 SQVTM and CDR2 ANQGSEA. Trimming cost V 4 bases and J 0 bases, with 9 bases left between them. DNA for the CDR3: TGCAGCGTTGTCCGCCAGATGAACACTGAAGCTTTCTTT. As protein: CSVVRQMNTEAFF. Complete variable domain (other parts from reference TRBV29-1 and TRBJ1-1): SAVISQKPSRDICQRGTSLTIQCQVDSQVTMMFWYRQQPGQSLTLIATANQGSEATYESGFVIDKFPISRPNLTFSTLTVSNMSPEDSSIYLCSVVRQMNTEAFFGQGTRLTVV.

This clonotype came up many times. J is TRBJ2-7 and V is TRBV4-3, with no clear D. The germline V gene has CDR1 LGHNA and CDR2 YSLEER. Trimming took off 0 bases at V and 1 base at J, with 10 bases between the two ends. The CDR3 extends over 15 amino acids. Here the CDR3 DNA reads TGCGCCAGCAGCCAAGAAATAAGCAGGTCCTACGAGCAGTACTTC. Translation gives CASSQEISRSYEQYF.

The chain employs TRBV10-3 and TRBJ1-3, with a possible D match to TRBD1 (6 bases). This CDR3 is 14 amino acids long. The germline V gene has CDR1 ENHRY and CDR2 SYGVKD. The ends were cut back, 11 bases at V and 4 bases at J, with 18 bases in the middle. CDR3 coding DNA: TGTGCCTCGGGTCACGGGACATTCGGAAACACCATATATTTT. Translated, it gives CASGHGTFGNTIYF.

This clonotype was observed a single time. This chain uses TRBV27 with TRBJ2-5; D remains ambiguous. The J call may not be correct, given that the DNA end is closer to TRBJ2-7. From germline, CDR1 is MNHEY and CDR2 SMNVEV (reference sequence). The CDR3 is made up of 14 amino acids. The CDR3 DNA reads TGTGCCAGCAGCCCTCGTTTAGGGTCTATCGAGCAGTACTTC. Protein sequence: CASSPRLGSIEQYF.

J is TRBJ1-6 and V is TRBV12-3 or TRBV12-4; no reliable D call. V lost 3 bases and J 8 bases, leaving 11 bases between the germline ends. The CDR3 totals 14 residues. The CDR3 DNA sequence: TGTGCCAGCAGTTTGCGGGGATCGGATTCACCCCTCCACTTT. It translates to CASSLRGSDSPLHF.

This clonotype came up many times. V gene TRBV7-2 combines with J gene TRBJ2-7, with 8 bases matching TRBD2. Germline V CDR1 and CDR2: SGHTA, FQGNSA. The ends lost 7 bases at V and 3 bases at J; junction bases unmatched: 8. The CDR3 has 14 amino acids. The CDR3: CASTAQRGFYEQYF. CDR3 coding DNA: TGTGCCAGCACCGCGCAGCGGGGGTTCTACGAGCAGTACTTC.

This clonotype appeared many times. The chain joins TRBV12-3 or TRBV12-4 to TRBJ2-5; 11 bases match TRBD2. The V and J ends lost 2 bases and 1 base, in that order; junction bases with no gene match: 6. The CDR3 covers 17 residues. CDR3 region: CASSLRGSGGAQETQYF. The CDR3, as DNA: TGTGCCAGCAGTTTACGAGGTAGCGGGGGGGCCCAAGAGACCCAGTACTTC.

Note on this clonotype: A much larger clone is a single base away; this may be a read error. CDR3 protein: CVSSFSFQETQYF. The CDR3 region has the DNA TGTGTCAGCAGCTTCTCCTTTCAAGAGACCCAGTACTTC. The chain joins TRBV7-2 to TRBJ2-5, with D hard to call. CDR3 length: 13 amino acids. Germline CDR1 SGHTA, CDR2 FQGNSA.

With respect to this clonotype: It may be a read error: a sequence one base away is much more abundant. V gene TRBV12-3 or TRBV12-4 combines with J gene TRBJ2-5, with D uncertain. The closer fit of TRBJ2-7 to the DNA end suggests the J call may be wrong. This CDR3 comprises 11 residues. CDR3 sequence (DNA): TGTGCCAGCAGTTTGACCCACGAGCAGTACTTC. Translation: CASSLTHEQYF.

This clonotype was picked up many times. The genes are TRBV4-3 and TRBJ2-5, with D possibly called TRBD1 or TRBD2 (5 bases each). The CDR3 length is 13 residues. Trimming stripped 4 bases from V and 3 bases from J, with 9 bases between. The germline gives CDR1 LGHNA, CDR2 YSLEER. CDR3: CASSRGTEETQYF. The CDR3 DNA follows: TGCGCCAGCAGCCGAGGGACGGAAGAGACCCAGTACTTC.

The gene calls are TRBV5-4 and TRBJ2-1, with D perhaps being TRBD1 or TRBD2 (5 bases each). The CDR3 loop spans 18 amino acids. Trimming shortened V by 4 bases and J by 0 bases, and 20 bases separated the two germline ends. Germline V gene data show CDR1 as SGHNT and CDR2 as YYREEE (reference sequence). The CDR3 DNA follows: TGTGCCAGCAGCCGGGGACCTTTGTGCGGTCGCTCCTACAATGAGCAGTTCTTC. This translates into CASSRGPLCGRSYNEQFF.

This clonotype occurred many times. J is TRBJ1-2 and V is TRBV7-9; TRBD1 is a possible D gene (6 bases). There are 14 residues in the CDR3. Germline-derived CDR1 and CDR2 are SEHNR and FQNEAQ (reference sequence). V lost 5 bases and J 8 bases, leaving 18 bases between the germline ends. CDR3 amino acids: CASSHESRDNGYTF. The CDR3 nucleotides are TGTGCCAGCAGCCACGAAAGCCGGGACAACGGCTACACCTTC. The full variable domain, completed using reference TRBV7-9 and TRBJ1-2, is DTGVSQNPRHKITKRGQNVTFRCDPISEHNRLYWYRQTLGQGPEFLTYFQNEAQLEKSRLLSDRFSAERPKGSFSTLEIQRTEQGDSAMYLCASSHESRDNGYTFGSGTRLTVV.

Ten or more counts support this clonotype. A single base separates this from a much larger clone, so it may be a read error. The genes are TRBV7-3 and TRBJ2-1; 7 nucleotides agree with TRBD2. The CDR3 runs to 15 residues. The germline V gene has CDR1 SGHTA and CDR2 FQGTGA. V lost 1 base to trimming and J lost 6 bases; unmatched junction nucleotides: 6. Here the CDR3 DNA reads TGTGCCAGCAGCTTAAGGGGGGGACCCCGCAATGAGCAGTTCTTC. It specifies CASSLRGGPRNEQFF.

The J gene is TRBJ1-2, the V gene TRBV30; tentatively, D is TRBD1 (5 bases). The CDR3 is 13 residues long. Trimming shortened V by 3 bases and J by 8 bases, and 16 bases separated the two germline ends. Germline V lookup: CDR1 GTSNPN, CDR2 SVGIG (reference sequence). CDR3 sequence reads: CAWREGAANGYTF. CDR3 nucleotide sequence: TGTGCCTGGAGGGAAGGGGCAGCTAACGGCTACACCTTC.

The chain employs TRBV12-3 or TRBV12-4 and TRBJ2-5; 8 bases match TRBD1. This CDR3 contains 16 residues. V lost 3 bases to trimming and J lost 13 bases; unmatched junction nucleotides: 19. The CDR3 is CASSLVGQGGSYDRYF. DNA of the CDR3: TGTGCCAGCAGTTTGGTCGGACAGGGCGGATCCTACGATCGGTACTTC.

The CDR3 region is CASRQRDRGRVNTEAFF. The CDR3 region has the DNA TGTGCCAGCAGACAACGGGACAGGGGAAGGGTGAACACTGAAGCTTTCTTT. This chain links TRBV6-2 or TRBV6-3 with TRBJ1-1; 10 bases map to TRBD1. The V and J ends lost 6 bases and 0 bases, in that order; junction bases with no gene match: 10. The CDR3 has 17 amino acids. CDR1 and CDR2 from the germline V gene are MNHEY and SVGEGT.

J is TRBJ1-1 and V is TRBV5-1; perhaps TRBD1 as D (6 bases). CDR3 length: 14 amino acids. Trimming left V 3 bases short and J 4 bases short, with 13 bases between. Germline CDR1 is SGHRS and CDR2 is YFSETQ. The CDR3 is CASSSGSGVTEAFF. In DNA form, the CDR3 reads TGCGCCAGCAGCTCCGGGTCAGGGGTCACTGAAGCTTTCTTT.

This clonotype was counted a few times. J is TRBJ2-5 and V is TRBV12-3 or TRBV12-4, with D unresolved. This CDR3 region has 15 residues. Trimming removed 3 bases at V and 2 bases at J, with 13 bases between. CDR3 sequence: CASSFGPPLQETQYF. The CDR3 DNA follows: TGTGCCAGCAGTTTCGGGCCGCCCCTACAAGAGACCCAGTACTTC.

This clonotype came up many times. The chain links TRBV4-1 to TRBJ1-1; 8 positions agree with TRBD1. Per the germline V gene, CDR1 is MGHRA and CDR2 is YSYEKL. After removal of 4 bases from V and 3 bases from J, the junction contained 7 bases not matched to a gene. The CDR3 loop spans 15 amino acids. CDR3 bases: TGCGCCAGCAGCCTGGACAGGGCGGCGGACACTGAAGCTTTCTTT. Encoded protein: CASSLDRAADTEAFF.

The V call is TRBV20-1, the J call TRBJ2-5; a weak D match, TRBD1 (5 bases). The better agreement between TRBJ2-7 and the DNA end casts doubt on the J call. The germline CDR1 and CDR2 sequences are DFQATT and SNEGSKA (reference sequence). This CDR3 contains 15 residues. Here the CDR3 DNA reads TGCAGTGCTAGAAGTTTGACAGCCCAGTCCTACGAGCAGTACTTC. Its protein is CSARSLTAQSYEQYF.

The CDR3 DNA reads TGCAGTGTTCCCGGGACAGGGGGCCCTATAGCCAAAAACATTCAGTACTTC. Translation gives CSVPGTGGPIAKNIQYF. The genes are TRBV20-1 and TRBJ2-4, with 12 bases matching TRBD1. The CDR3 runs 17 residues. Trimming cost V 7 bases and J 0 bases; bases outside gene matches: 10. In germline, CDR1 is DFQATT, CDR2 SNEGSKA (reference sequence).